This is a list of T cell receptor beta chains from one sample in a study of blood T cells in healthy people across ages. TCRdb used MiXCR to reprocess the 5' RACE reads, holding one entry per CDR3 protein. The repertoire includes 1.5 million or so distinct CDR3 sequences, 40% to 50% of them detected once, and around 8% sits in the top ten. Source material: blood. The source of these receptors is a woman aged 18-30 years in good health. The CDR3 runs from the conserved cysteine through the conserved F or W.

TRBJ2-7 TRBV7-2 CASSLGLAGATSYEQYF
TRBJ2-2 TRBV10-3 CAARQGASGNTGELFF
TRBJ1-1 TRBV20-1 CSATQKAFF
TRBJ2-7 TRBV29-1 CSVARDRGEQYF
TRBJ1-2 TRBV9 CASSVEARDSVANYGYTF
TRBJ1-1 TRBV6-5 CASSALGQNTEAFF
TRBJ2-1 TRBV13 CASSLSPGSEQFF
TRBJ2-1 TRBV7-9 CASRPYGVGHEQFF
TRBJ1-4 TRBV6-1 CASRRGTSIYATNEKLFF
TRBJ2-1 TRBV24-1 CATSPFRDNSYNEQFF
TRBJ1-5 TRBV9 CASSVVYSLTGRNQPQHF
TRBJ2-2 TRBV9 CASSVTRRELFF
TRBJ2-1 TRBV10-3 CAISAGTDYNEQFF
TRBJ1-1 TRBV5-1 CASSSTTGGAESEAFF
TRBJ1-1 TRBV18 CASGESTENEAFF
TRBJ2-5 TRBV14 CASSRNGGAQETQYF
TRBJ2-5 TRBV3-1 CASSQSIRETQYF
TRBJ2-1 TRBV5-1 CASSSSGQPQNEQFF
TRBJ2-2 TRBV29-1 CSVELYAGELFF
TRBJ1-4 TRBV4-1 CASSQGQGINEKLFF
TRBJ1-1 TRBV20-1 CSARVSGGSAEAFF
TRBJ2-1 TRBV2 CASTVHKGPSSYNEQFF
TRBJ2-1 TRBV7-9 CASSLIEGGGPKQFF
TRBJ1-1 TRBV5-1 CASSLEGRGITEAFF
TRBJ2-3 TRBV10-3 CAISESLSSTDTQYF